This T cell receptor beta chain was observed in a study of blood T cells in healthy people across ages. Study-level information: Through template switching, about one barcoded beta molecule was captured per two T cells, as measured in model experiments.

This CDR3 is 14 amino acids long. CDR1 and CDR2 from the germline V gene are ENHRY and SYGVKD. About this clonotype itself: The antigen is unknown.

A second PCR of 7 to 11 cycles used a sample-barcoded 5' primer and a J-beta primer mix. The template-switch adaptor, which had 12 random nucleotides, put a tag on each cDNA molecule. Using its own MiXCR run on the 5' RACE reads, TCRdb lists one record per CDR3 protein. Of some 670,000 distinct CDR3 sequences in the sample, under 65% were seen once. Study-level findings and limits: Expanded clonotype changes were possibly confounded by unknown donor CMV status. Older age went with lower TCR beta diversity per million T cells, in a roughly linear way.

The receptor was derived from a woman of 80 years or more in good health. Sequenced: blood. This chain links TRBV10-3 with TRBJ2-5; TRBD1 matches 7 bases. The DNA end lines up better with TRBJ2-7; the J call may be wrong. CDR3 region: CAITKGDRPYEQYF. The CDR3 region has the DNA TGTGCCATCACCAAGGGGGACAGACCCTACGAGCAGTACTTC.